The next 5 T cell receptor beta chains were all read from a single sample in a study of human T cells and chemical hapten exposure (dated by TCRdb to 2020 to 2022). The library was prepared using RACE. The reads were generated on a NextSeq 500. TCRdb reprocessing: public reads trimmed at Q25 with fastp, clones called with MiXCR, in-frame beta chains kept. Rows with a matching CDR3 protein are joined into one entry that keeps the most common DNA and genes. Here the sample has 250,000 or so distinct CDR3 sequences; approximately 8.6% occur a single time. Roughly 2.5% of the sample is in the top ten clones. Reading the label with the study, this specimen's time point is: pre-sensitization, week 0. What the treatment or condition label conveys for this sample: therapeutic diphenylcyclopropenone sensitization with weekly scalp DPC. The sample here was whole blood, taken in connection with sensitization to the hapten diphenylcyclopropenone (DPC). Receptors were obtained from a woman aged 40 to 50 with alopecia areata. Some clones in this sample may be carry-over from other donors' samples.

This clonotype was counted a few times. The chain combines TRBV20-1 with TRBJ2-1, with 8 bases that match TRBD2. This CDR3 is built from 15 residues. The V gene end was trimmed by 6 bases and the J gene end by 10 bases; junction bases not matched to a gene: 17. Germline lookup yields CDR1 DFQATT and CDR2 SNEGSKA (reference sequence). The CDR3 region is CSAPSGREGLIEQFF. For the CDR3, the DNA is TGCAGTGCCCCGTCGGGACGGGAGGGATTAATAGAGCAGTTCTTC.

For the CDR3, the DNA is TGTGCCAGCAGCCGGGAGGGCCTCCCCTACAATGAGCAGTTCTTC. Translated, it gives CASSREGLPYNEQFF. The V and J genes are TRBV7-6 and TRBJ2-1; 8 bases line up with TRBD2. CDR1 is SGHVS, CDR2 FNYEAQ, per germline. The CDR3 is 15 residues long. With V trimmed by 5 bases and J by 2 bases, 5 bases remained unmatched.

Ten or more counts support this clonotype. The CDR3 here is CASSFRLAESYEQYF. The DNA of the CDR3 is TGTGCCAGCAGCTTTCGTCTAGCAGAATCCTACGAGCAGTACTTC. V gene TRBV7-2 combines with J gene TRBJ2-7, with D maybe TRBD2 (5 bases). The CDR3 is 15 amino acids. V lost 3 bases and J lost 1, with 13 bases in between. Germline V gene sequence: CDR1 SGHTA, CDR2 FQGNSA.

The chain carries TRBV20-1 and TRBJ1-4; possible D gene TRBD1, 5 bases. Germline V CDR1 and CDR2: DFQATT, SNEGSKA (reference sequence). The CDR3 extends over 14 amino acids. Trimming took off 6 bases at V and 1 base at J, with 12 bases between the two ends. The CDR3, as DNA: TGCAGTGCCAAGGGACGGGGAACTAATGAAAAACTGTTTTTT. Translating gives CSAKGRGTNEKLFF.

The rearrangement joins TRBV3-1 to TRBJ1-2; TRBD1 aligns across 12 bases. The CDR3 length is 17 residues. The V gene's germline CDR1 is LGHDT and CDR2 YNNKEL (reference sequence). Losses at the gene ends were 4 bases for V and 6 bases for J; bases not matched to a gene: 12. CDR3 in amino acids: CASSPPPGQGARNGYTF. The CDR3 coding sequence is TGTGCCAGCAGCCCTCCTCCGGGACAGGGGGCGCGGAATGGCTACACCTTC.